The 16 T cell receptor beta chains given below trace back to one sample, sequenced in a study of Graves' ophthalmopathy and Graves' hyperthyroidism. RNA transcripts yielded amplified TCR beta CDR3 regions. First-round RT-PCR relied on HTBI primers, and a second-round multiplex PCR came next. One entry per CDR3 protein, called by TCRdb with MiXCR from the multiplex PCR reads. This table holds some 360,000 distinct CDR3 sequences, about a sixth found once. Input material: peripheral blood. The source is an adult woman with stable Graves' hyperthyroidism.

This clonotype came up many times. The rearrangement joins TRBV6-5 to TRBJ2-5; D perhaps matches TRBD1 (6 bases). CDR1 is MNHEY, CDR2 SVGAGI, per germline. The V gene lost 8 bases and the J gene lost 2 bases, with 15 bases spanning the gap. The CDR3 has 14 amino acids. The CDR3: CASSRLGTQETQYF. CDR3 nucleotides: TGTGCCAGCTCTCGCCTCGGGACACAAGAGACCCAGTACTTC.

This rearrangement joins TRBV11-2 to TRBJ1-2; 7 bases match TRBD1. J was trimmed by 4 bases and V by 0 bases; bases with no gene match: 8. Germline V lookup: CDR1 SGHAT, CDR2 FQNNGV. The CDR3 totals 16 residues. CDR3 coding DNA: TGTGCCAGCAGCTTAGATCCGGGGACAGCGATCTATGGCTACACCTTC. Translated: CASSLDPGTAIYGYTF.

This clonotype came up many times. The CDR3 sequence: CASSKTESYGYTF. The DNA for the CDR3 is TGTGCCAGCAGTAAGACAGAGAGTTATGGCTACACCTTC. The chain links TRBV2 to TRBJ1-2, with D perhaps TRBD1 (5 bases). Germline values: CDR1 SNHLY, CDR2 FYNNEI. The CDR3 extends over 13 amino acids. With 5 bases removed from V and 5 bases from J, the gap between germline ends came to 12 bases.

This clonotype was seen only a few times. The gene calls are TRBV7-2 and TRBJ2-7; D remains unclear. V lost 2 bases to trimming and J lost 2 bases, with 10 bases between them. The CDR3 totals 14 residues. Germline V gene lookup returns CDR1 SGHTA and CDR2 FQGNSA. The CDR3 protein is CASSLSAPPYEQYF. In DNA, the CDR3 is TGTGCCAGCAGCTTATCGGCCCCCCCCTACGAGCAGTACTTC.

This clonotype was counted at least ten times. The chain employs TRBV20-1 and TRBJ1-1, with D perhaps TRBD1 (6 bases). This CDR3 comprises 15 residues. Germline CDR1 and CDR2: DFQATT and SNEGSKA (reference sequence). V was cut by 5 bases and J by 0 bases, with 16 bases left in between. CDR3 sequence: CSAGGRGALNTEAFF. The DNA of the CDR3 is TGCAGTGCTGGGGGGCGGGGGGCCTTGAACACTGAAGCTTTCTTT.

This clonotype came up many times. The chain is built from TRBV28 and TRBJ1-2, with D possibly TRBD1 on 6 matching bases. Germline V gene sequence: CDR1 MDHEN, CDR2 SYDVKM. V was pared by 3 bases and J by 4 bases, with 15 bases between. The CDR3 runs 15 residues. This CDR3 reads CASSFRSGVGYGYTF. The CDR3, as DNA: TGTGCCAGCAGTTTCCGTTCAGGGGTGGGCTATGGCTACACCTTC.

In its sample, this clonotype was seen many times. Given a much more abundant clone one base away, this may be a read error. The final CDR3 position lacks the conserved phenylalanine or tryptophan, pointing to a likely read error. CDR3 coding DNA: TGTGCCAGCAGTGAAGGGACAGGGTGGAACACTGAAGCTTTCCTT. Its protein is CASSEGTGWNTEAFL. This sequence joins TRBV6-1 and TRBJ1-1, with TRBD1 identical over 8 bases. In germline, CDR1 is MNHNS, CDR2 SASEGT. This CDR3 is 15 amino acids long. The junction had 2 bases not matched to a gene; V was cut back by 1 base and J by 1 base.

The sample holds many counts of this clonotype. CDR3 bases: TGTGCCACCAGTGACGCGCGGGTAGCCAAAAACATTCAGTACTTC. Residues: CATSDARVAKNIQYF. This chain links TRBV24-1 with TRBJ2-4; D may be TRBD2 (5 bases). Germline values: CDR1 KGHDR, CDR2 SFDVKD. The CDR3 spans 15 residues. V was pared by 4 bases and J by 0 bases, with 9 bases between.

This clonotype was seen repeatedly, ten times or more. The CDR3 spells CASSPSSGEQYF. The CDR3 region has the DNA TGTGCCAGCAGTCCAAGTTCTGGGGAGCAGTACTTC. The J gene is TRBJ2-7, the V gene TRBV12-3 or TRBV12-4, with D unresolved. The V end lost 5 bases, the J end lost 7 bases, and 12 bases lay between the germline ends. This CDR3 is built from 12 residues.

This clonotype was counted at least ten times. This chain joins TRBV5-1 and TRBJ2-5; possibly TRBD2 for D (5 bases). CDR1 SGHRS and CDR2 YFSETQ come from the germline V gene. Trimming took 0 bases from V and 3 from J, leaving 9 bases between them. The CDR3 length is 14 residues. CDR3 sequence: CASSLGYSEETQYF. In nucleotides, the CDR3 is TGCGCCAGCAGCTTGGGATATAGCGAAGAGACCCAGTACTTC.

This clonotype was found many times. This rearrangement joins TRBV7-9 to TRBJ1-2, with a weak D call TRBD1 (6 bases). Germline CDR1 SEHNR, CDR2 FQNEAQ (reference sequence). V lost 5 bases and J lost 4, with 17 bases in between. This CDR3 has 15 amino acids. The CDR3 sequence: CASSPWTDAVYGYTF. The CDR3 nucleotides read TGTGCCAGCAGCCCTTGGACAGACGCCGTCTATGGCTACACCTTC.

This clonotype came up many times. The CDR3 region has the DNA TGCAGTGCTGGAGGGACAGGGGACTATGGCTACACCTTC. Amino acid sequence: CSAGGTGDYGYTF. The rearrangement uses TRBV20-1 and TRBJ1-2; 10 bases match TRBD1. Germline loops: CDR1 DFQATT, CDR2 SNEGSKA (reference sequence). The CDR3 is 13 residues long. Unmatched junction bases numbered 3, after V lost 5 bases and J lost 3 bases.

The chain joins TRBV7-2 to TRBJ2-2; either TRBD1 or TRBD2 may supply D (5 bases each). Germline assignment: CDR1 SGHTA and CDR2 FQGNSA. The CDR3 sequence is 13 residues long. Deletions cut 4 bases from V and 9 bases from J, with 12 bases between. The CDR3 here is CASSSGPNRELFF. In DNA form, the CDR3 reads TGTGCCAGCAGCTCGGGACCGAATCGGGAGCTGTTTTTT.

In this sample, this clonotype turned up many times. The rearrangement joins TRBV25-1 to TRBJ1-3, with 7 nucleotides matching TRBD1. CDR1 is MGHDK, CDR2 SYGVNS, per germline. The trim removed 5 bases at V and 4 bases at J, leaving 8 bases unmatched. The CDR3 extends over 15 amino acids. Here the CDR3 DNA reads TGTGCCAGCAGTTCAGCAGGGGGGTCCGGAAACACCATATATTTT. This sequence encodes CASSSAGGSGNTIYF. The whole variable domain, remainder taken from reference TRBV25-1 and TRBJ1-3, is EADIYQTPRYLVIGTGKKITLECSQTMGHDKMYWYQQDPGMELHLIHYSYGVNSTEKGDLSSESTVSRIRTEHFPLTLESARPSHTSQYLCASSSAGGSGNTIYFGEGSWLTVV.

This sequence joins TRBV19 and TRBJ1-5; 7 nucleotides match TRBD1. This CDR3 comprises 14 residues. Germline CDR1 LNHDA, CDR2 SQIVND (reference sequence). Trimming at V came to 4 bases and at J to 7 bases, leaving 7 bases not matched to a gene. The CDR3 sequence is CASSTYRGGQPQHF. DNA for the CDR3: TGTGCCAGTAGTACCTACAGGGGAGGGCAGCCCCAGCATTTT. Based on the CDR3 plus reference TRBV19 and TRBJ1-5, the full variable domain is DGGITQSPKYLFRKEGQNVTLSCEQNLNHDAMYWYRQDPGQGLRLIYYSQIVNDFQKGDIAEGYSVSREKKESFPLTVTSAQKNPTAFYLCASSTYRGGQPQHFGDGTRLSIL.

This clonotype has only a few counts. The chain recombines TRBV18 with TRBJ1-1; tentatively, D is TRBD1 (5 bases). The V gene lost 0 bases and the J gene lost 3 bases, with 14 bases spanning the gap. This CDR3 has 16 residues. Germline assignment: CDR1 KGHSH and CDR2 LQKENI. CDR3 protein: CASSPPDFWGDTEAFF. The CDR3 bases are TGTGCCAGCTCACCACCAGATTTCTGGGGGGACACTGAAGCTTTCTTT. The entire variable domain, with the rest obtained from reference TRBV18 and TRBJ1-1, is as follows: NAGVMQNPRHLVRRRGQEARLRCSPMKGHSHVYWYRQLPEEGLKFMVYLQKENIIDESGMPKERFSAEFPKEGPSILRIQQVVRGDSAAYFCASSPPDFWGDTEAFFGQGTRLTVV.